This TCR beta chain was retrieved from a study of technical replicates of blood from several donors. Germline CDR1 and CDR2: MGHRA and YSYEKL. Trimming took off 4 bases at V and 2 bases at J, with 21 bases between the two ends. The CDR3 length is 17 residues. The method was immunoSEQ multiplex PCR; TCRdb's version includes in-frame clones alone and lacks a portion of them. Of about 75,000 clones in the sample, about 97% are singletons; the top ten hold 0.18%. This TCR derives from a human donor in good health. The sequencing sample was made of T cells isolated from PBMCs. J is TRBJ2-7 and V is TRBV4-1; weak D call: TRBD1 (6 bases). The CDR3 is CASSPGLAGVLTYEQYF. In DNA form, the CDR3 reads TGCGCCAGCAGCCCCGGGTTGGCAGGGGTCCTCACCTACGAGCAGTACTTC.